The entry below gives a single T cell receptor beta chain sequence along with its context. This sample was included in a study of blood T cells in healthy people across ages. It was around 10 milliliters of peripheral blood that were drawn from each donor. Using a J-beta primer mix together with a sample-barcoded 5' primer, a second PCR was run for about 6 to 12 cycles. TCRdb ran MiXCR on the 5' RACE reads and lists one entry per CDR3 protein. The table shows roughly 860,000 distinct CDR3 sequences, with around 62% occurring only once. CDR1 is LNHNV and CDR2 is YYDKDF in the germline V gene (reference sequence). This CDR3 spans 15 amino acids.

The V gene is TRBV15, the J gene TRBJ2-4; D possibly corresponds to TRBD2 (5 bases). Gene TRBJ2-7 matches the end of the DNA better, so the J call may be wrong. The receptor was derived from a man between 25 and 39 years old in good health. Sequenced: blood. For the CDR3, the DNA is TGTGCCACCAGCTCCTTCGGGGTCAACTCCTACGAGCAGTACTTC. Amino acid sequence: CATSSFGVNSYEQYF.